This entry features one T cell receptor beta chain sequence. Its target is unknown. The CDR3 has 14 residues. CDR1 and CDR2 from the germline V gene are DFQATT and SNEGSKA (reference sequence). This entry is derived from a study of blood T cells in healthy people across ages. Findings and limits, study-wide: Older age coincided with a roughly linear decline in TCR beta diversity per million T cells.

A sample-barcoded 5' primer and a J-beta primer mix were used in a second PCR of roughly 6 to 12 cycles. TCRdb re-called the 5' RACE reads with MiXCR, one entry per CDR3 protein. This sample yields some 1.5 million distinct CDR3 sequences, of which about 28% are seen a single time; 7.7% belongs to the top ten. This clonotype was sampled from a woman under 40 in good health. The V gene is TRBV20-1, the J gene TRBJ2-5, with D possibly being TRBD1 (5 bases). The sample consisted of blood. Here the CDR3 reads CSSLGLGLDETQYF. The CDR3 region has the DNA TGCAGCTCCCTAGGCTTGGGGCTAGACGAGACCCAGTACTTC.